The 25 T cell receptor beta chains reported below all come from one sample, sequenced in a study of Ad26.COV2.S vaccination and SARS-CoV-2 variants. Clones were read by immunoSEQ multiplex PCR, and TCRdb kept only the in-frame ones, dropping some. The data hold 290,000 or so clones, with about 87% observed a single time. The treatment: roughly 19 received Ad26.COV2.S at low or high dose, single or two shots; five or six received placebo; per-sample allocation not given. After the first vaccine or placebo injection, samples were drawn on day 63. The specimen comprised peripheral blood, sampled in a trial of Ad26.COV2.S vaccine versus placebo. The source of these receptors is a person between 18 and 65 years old who received the Ad26.COV2.S COVID-19 vaccine or a placebo.

The chain combines TRBV18 with TRBJ1-4; D possibly corresponds to TRBD1 (6 bases). The V gene lost 6 bases and the J gene lost 7 bases, with 18 bases spanning the gap. This CDR3 has 15 residues. Germline loops: CDR1 KGHSH, CDR2 LQKENI. CDR3 DNA: TGTGCCAGCTCCCGGGAGGCAGGGGTCGGTGAAAAACTGTTTTTT. Protein product: CASSREAGVGEKLFF.

V gene TRBV30 combines with J gene TRBJ2-2, with D possibly matching TRBD1 (6 bases). Per germline, CDR1 GTSNPN and CDR2 SVGIG (reference sequence). Trimming removed 2 bases from V and 8 bases from J, with 6 bases in between. The CDR3 sequence is 11 residues long. The CDR3 region has the DNA TGTGCCTGGAGTACAGGGGGGGAGCTGTTTTTT. Translating gives CAWSTGGELFF.

Notes on this clone: Other DNA sequences in this specimen translate into the identical CDR3. The V and J genes are TRBV5-1 and TRBJ2-1; the D is unclear. V shed 0 bases and J shed 7 bases, with 5 bases lying between them. The CDR3 sequence is 12 residues long. Per the germline V gene, CDR1 is SGHRS and CDR2 is YFSETQ. Here the CDR3 reads CASSLAGNEQFF. In DNA, the CDR3 is TGCGCCAGCAGCTTGGCTGGGAATGAGCAGTTCTTC.

The CDR3 DNA sequence: TGTGCCAGCAGCGTCACAGAAGCCTACGAGCAGTACTTC. This codes for CASSVTEAYEQYF. The gene calls are TRBV7-2 and TRBJ2-7; D call uncertain. CDR3 length: 13 amino acids. V gave up 5 bases and J gave up 2 bases, with 10 bases separating them. CDR1 and CDR2 from the germline V gene are SGHTA and FQGNSA.

The chain has TRBV5-1 and TRBJ2-2; tentatively, D is TRBD1 (6 bases). The V gene lost 3 bases and the J gene lost 3 bases, with 9 bases spanning the gap. The length of the CDR3 is 14 residues. Germline CDR1 is SGHRS and CDR2 is YFSETQ. In DNA form, the CDR3 reads TGCGCCAGCAGCTATACAGGGTACACCGGGGAGCTGTTTTTT. Translating it yields CASSYTGYTGELFF.

V usage is TRBV7-3 and J usage is TRBJ1-2, with no clear D. V lost 2 bases, J lost 3 bases, and 13 bases lay in between. CDR1 is SGHTA, CDR2 FQGTGA, per germline. This CDR3 region has 15 residues. The CDR3 sequence: CASSLYGPSDYGYTF. CDR3 DNA: TGTGCCAGCAGCTTATACGGCCCCTCAGACTATGGCTACACCTTC.

The CDR3 loop is CATSRKRDRAGDEQFF. The CDR3 DNA sequence: TGTGCCACCAGCAGGAAAAGGGACAGGGCAGGGGATGAGCAGTTCTTC. The V gene is TRBV15, the J gene TRBJ2-1, with TRBD1 matching 9 bases. The germline gives CDR1 LNHNV, CDR2 YYDKDF (reference sequence). The CDR3 length is 16 residues. V lost 3 bases to trimming and J lost 8 bases; unmatched junction nucleotides: 11.

This rearrangement joins TRBV14 to TRBJ1-1; D gene uncertain. The CDR3 runs 12 residues. V was shortened by 0 bases and J by 8 bases, with 7 bases between the two germline ends. Germline V gives CDR1 SGHDN, CDR2 FVKESK. CDR3 nucleotide sequence: TGTGCCAGCAGCCAAGATGTGGCAGAAGCTTTCTTT. Its translation is CASSQDVAEAFF.

The chain joins TRBV9 to TRBJ1-6; D is undetermined. Between the trimmed V and J ends, which lost 0 bases and 11 bases, there was a span of 9 bases. CDR1 SGDLS and CDR2 YYNGEE come from the germline V gene. The CDR3 runs to 13 residues. CDR3 residues: CASSVGERAPLHF. CDR3 in DNA: TGTGCCAGCAGCGTAGGAGAACGGGCACCCCTCCACTTT.

The chain combines TRBV5-6 with TRBJ1-2; weak D call: TRBD1 (5 bases). This CDR3 is 13 amino acids long. V was cut by 0 bases and J by 8 bases, with 11 bases left in between. Germline values: CDR1 SGHDT, CDR2 YYEEEE. Here the CDR3 DNA reads TGTGCCAGCAGCTTGGGCAGGGAAAGAGGCTACACCTTC. As protein: CASSLGRERGYTF.

The chain carries TRBV6-5 and TRBJ1-1; maybe TRBD1 (5 bases). V lost 0 bases and J 5 bases, leaving 10 bases between the germline ends. This CDR3 region has 14 residues. Looked up from germline, CDR1 is MNHEY and CDR2 is SVGAGI. In nucleotides, the CDR3 is TGTGCCAGCAGTTACTCGAGCGGGGGGACTGAAGCTTTCTTT. It specifies CASSYSSGGTEAFF.

The V and J genes are TRBV7-2 and TRBJ2-3; 8 bases are a match to TRBD2. The germline V gene has CDR1 SGHTA and CDR2 FQGNSA. After removal of 0 bases from V and 8 bases from J, the junction contained 10 bases not matched to a gene. The CDR3 contains 16 residues. DNA of the CDR3: TGTGCCAGCAGCTTAGCAGGGACTAGGTTCGGGGGTACGCAGTATTTT. Its protein product is CASSLAGTRFGGTQYF.

This clone was seen more than once but under ten times. The rearrangement joins TRBV6-6 to TRBJ2-4; D may be TRBD2 (5 bases). The V end was cut by 10 bases, the J end by 5 bases, with 15 bases between. The germline V gene has CDR1 MNHNY and CDR2 SVGAGI (reference sequence). This CDR3 has 13 residues. The CDR3 DNA is TGTGCCACTACAACTCAGGAGGAAAACATTCAGTACTTC. This sequence encodes CATTTQEENIQYF.

The V and J genes are TRBV6-6 and TRBJ1-1; no reliable D call. This CDR3 contains 13 residues. Trimming took 8 bases from V and 1 from J, leaving 11 bases between them. Germline CDR1 reads MNHNY; CDR2 reads SVGAGI (reference sequence). CDR3 bases: TGTGCCAGCTGCCTCCCCCAGAACACTGAAGCTTTCTTT. Translation gives CASCLPQNTEAFF.

The chain combines TRBV10-3 with TRBJ2-1; D may be TRBD2 (5 bases). The CDR3 extends over 12 amino acids. V was shortened by 4 bases and J by 7 bases, with 8 bases between the two germline ends. Germline values: CDR1 ENHRY, CDR2 SYGVKD. CDR3 sequence reads: CAISGSENEQFF. The CDR3 coding sequence is TGTGCCATCAGTGGTAGCGAGAATGAGCAGTTCTTC.

V usage is TRBV30 and J usage is TRBJ1-5; maybe TRBD1 (5 bases). Germline V CDR1 and CDR2: GTSNPN, SVGIG (reference sequence). V lost 3 bases and J lost 6, with 18 bases in between. This CDR3 has 15 residues. This CDR3 reads CAWSPRVSGTQPQHF. CDR3 sequence (DNA): TGTGCCTGGAGCCCCAGGGTGAGCGGGACTCAGCCCCAGCATTTT.

This clone has only one observation. CDR3 loop: CASSLAQTQSQSEQFF. The CDR3 DNA follows: TGTGCCAGCAGCTTGGCCCAGACCCAATCCCAATCCGAGCAGTTCTTC. The rearrangement uses TRBV7-2 and TRBJ2-1; D not resolved. This CDR3 has 16 residues. The V end was cut by 3 bases, the J end by 10 bases, with 22 bases between. Germline V gene lookup returns CDR1 SGHTA and CDR2 FQGNSA.

The chain combines TRBV2 with TRBJ1-5, with TRBD1 matching 7 bases. This CDR3 contains 15 residues. V trimming: 4 bases; J trimming: 6 bases; junction bases outside the gene matches: 9. Germline V gene lookup returns CDR1 SNHLY and CDR2 FYNNEI. This chain's CDR3 is CASSGTGGGGQPQHF. The DNA of the CDR3 is TGTGCCAGCAGTGGGACAGGTGGTGGCGGTCAGCCCCAGCATTTT.

The V gene is TRBV28, the J gene TRBJ1-5, with a weak D call TRBD1 (5 bases). The CDR3 is 17 amino acids. Per the germline V gene, CDR1 is MDHEN and CDR2 is SYDVKM. Trimming took off 2 bases at V and 4 bases at J, with 18 bases between the two ends. For the CDR3, the DNA is TGTGCCAGCAGTTTAGGCTACGGGGCCCTCGGGAATCAGCCCCAGCATTTT. This translates into CASSLGYGALGNQPQHF.

The chain uses TRBV20-1 and TRBJ2-2, with D unclear. Germline V gene lookup returns CDR1 DFQATT and CDR2 SNEGSKA (reference sequence). V lost 7 bases, J lost 1 base, and 4 bases lay in between. The CDR3 is made up of 11 amino acids. CDR3 DNA sequence: TGCAGTGGTCAGAACACCGGGGAGCTGTTTTTT. As protein: CSGQNTGELFF.

This clone came up once. A much larger clone is a single base away; this may be a read error. V gene TRBV5-6 combines with J gene TRBJ2-1; a weak D match, TRBD2 (6 bases). V was pared by 0 bases and J by 2 bases, with 6 bases between. CDR1 is SGHDT and CDR2 is YYEEEE in the germline V gene. The CDR3 spans 14 residues. The CDR3 DNA is TGTGCCAGCAGCTTGGCGGGGGCCTACAATGAGCAGTTCTTC. Its protein is CASSLAGAYNEQFF.

This sequence joins TRBV6-1 and TRBJ1-2; D ambiguous. V gave up 3 bases and J gave up 5 bases, with 4 bases separating them. Germline V gene data show CDR1 as MNHNS and CDR2 as SASEGT. The CDR3 consists of 11 residues. The CDR3 DNA reads TGTGCCAGCAGTGACAGTTATGGCTACACCTTC. Its protein is CASSDSYGYTF.

V gene TRBV11-2 combines with J gene TRBJ2-1; no firm D call. V was cut by 0 bases and J by 7 bases, with 1 base left in between. CDR3 length: 11 residues. CDR1 is SGHAT and CDR2 is FQNNGV in the germline V gene. CDR3 in DNA: TGTGCCAGCAGCTTAGATAATGAGCAGTTCTTC. Amino acid sequence: CASSLDNEQFF.

The chain's CDR3 is CASSLKASGMWEQYF. The CDR3 DNA reads as TGTGCCAGCAGTTTAAAGGCTAGCGGGATGTGGGAGCAGTACTTC. V gene TRBV28 combines with J gene TRBJ2-7, with TRBD2 matching over 9 bases. J lost 7 bases, V lost 2 bases, and 9 bases had no gene match. Germline CDR1 is MDHEN and CDR2 is SYDVKM. The CDR3 has 15 amino acids.

Many counts were recorded for this clone. The chain recombines TRBV9 with TRBJ2-1, with a weak D call TRBD1 (6 bases). V was pared by 6 bases and J by 2 bases, with 15 bases between. Germline V lookup: CDR1 SGDLS, CDR2 YYNGEE. The CDR3 sequence is 15 residues long. CDR3 amino acids: CASTLSGTPYNEQFF. The DNA for the CDR3 is TGTGCCAGCACCCTTTCTGGGACACCCTACAATGAGCAGTTCTTC.